A selection of T cell receptor beta chains follows, all from one sample in a study of cytomegalovirus exposure and HLA in healthy donors. The method was immunoSEQ multiplex PCR; TCRdb's version includes in-frame clones alone and lacks a portion of them. Of about 160,000 clones in the sample, around four fifths are singletons; the top ten hold roughly 1.3%. Material: PBMCs. All receptors derive from a woman between 45 and 60 years old in good health and CMV-seronegative. CDR3s include the opening cysteine and the closing phenylalanine or tryptophan. The D gene is left open where the match is weak. Clone size appears in some rows only: once, few, many, or a class for an expanded clone.

-	TRBV5-4	TRBJ2-4	-	CASSLETAAKNIQYF	TGTGCCAGCAGCTTGGAGACAGCAGCCAAAAACATTCAGTACTTC
-	TRBV5-1	TRBJ2-1	-	CASSLAAGYGYNEQFF	TGCGCCAGCAGCTTGGCGGCAGGGTACGGCTACAATGAGCAGTTCTTC
-	TRBV6-5	TRBJ1-5	-	CASSSYGGDQPQHF	TGTGCCAGCAGTTCCTACGGGGGGGATCAGCCCCAGCATTTT
-	TRBV6-4	TRBJ1-1	-	CASSDSGGNTEAFF	TGTGCCAGCAGTGACTCCGGGGGGAACACTGAAGCTTTCTTT
-	TRBV7-9	TRBJ1-1	-	CASDRVNTEAFF	TGTGCCAGCGATCGGGTGAACACTGAAGCTTTCTTT
-	TRBV5-5	TRBJ1-1	-	CASSLVQDLAEAFF	TGTGCCAGCAGCTTGGTTCAGGACTTGGCTGAAGCTTTCTTT
-	TRBV2	TRBJ2-6	-	CATSSGANVLTF	TGTGCGACAAGCTCTGGGGCCAACGTCCTGACTTTC
TRBD2	TRBV7-9	TRBJ2-1	-	CASSLALAGTYNEQFF	TGTGCCAGCAGCTTAGCCCTAGCGGGGACATACAATGAGCAGTTCTTC
-	TRBV9	TRBJ2-1	-	CASSRDYNEQFF	TGTGCCAGCAGCCGAGATTACAATGAGCAGTTCTTC
-	TRBV11-2	TRBJ2-1	-	CASSPTAKLKQFF	TGTGCCAGCAGCCCGACAGCAAAGTTAAAGCAGTTCTTC
TRBD2	TRBV19	TRBJ2-7	once	CASSTGLAGSYEQYF	TGTGCCAGTAGTACCGGACTAGCGGGCTCCTACGAGCAGTACTTC
-	TRBV4-3	TRBJ1-2	-	CASSQVGINYGYTF	TGCGCCAGCAGCCAAGTGGGCATTAACTATGGCTACACCTTC
TRBD1	TRBV6-5	TRBJ1-2	-	CASSYPGQGFGYTF	TGTGCCAGCAGTTACCCGGGACAGGGATTTGGCTACACCTTC
TRBD1	TRBV27	TRBJ2-7	-	CASSQGQITAYEQYF	TGTGCCAGCAGTCAGGGACAGATTACAGCCTACGAGCAGTACTTC
-	TRBV9	TRBJ2-1	-	CASSVLGVGSGEQFF	TGTGCCAGCAGCGTCCTTGGGGTGGGGAGTGGTGAGCAGTTCTTC
-	TRBV18	TRBJ1-2	-	CASSPSPGANYGYTF	TGTGCCAGCTCCCCATCCCCCGGGGCTAACTATGGCTACACCTTC
TRBD2	TRBV7-9	TRBJ2-7	-	CASSPGWGGSYEQYF	TGTGCCAGCAGCCCCGGCTGGGGGGGATCCTACGAGCAGTACTTC
-	TRBV2	TRBJ2-7	-	CASSEAFGAHHEQYF	TGTGCCAGCAGTGAAGCGTTTGGAGCCCACCACGAGCAGTACTTC
TRBD1	TRBV19	TRBJ2-5	-	CASSLPGTAQYF	TGTGCCAGTAGTCTGCCCGGGACAGCTCAGTACTTC
TRBD2	TRBV4-2	TRBJ2-5	-	CASSPLGAGGLGGTQYF	TGTGCCAGCAGCCCCTTGGGCGCGGGAGGTTTGGGTGGGACCCAGTACTTC
-	TRBV7-2	TRBJ1-5	few	CASSLDLGLRRNQPQHF	TGTGCCAGCAGCTTAGATCTTGGGTTAAGGCGGAATCAGCCCCAGCATTTT
-	TRBV7-2	TRBJ1-2	few	CASSFADTNYGYTF	TGTGCCAGCAGCTTCGCGGACACTAACTATGGCTACACCTTC
-	TRBV19	TRBJ2-1	-	CASSIGRSSYNEQFF	TGTGCCAGTAGTATAGGCCGTAGCTCCTACAATGAGCAGTTCTTC
-	TRBV28	TRBJ1-2	-	CASTEGGNYYGYTF	TGTGCCAGCACCGAAGGGGGAAACTATTATGGCTACACCTTC
-	TRBV28	TRBJ1-6	-	CASSQDRRGSSYNSPLHF	TGTGCCAGCAGCCAGGACCGACGGGGGAGCTCCTATAATTCACCCCTCCACTTT
-	TRBV2	TRBJ1-5	-	CASSEAVSNQPQHF	TGTGCCAGCAGTGAAGCCGTAAGCAATCAGCCCCAGCATTTT